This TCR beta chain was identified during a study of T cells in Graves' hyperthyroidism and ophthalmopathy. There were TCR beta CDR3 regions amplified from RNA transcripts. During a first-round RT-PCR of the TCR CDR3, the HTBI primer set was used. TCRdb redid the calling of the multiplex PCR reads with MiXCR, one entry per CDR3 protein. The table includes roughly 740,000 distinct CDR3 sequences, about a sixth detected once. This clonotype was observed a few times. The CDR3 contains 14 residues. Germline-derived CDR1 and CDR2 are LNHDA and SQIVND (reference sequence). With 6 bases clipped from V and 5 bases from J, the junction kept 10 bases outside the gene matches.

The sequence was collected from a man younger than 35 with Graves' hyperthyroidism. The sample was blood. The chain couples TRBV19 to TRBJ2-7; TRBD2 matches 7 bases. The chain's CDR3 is CASSRIAGGNEQYF. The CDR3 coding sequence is TGTGCCAGTAGCCGCATAGCGGGCGGCAACGAGCAGTACTTC.